A single sample gave rise to the 2 T cell receptor beta chains below, sequenced in a study of OX40 agonist ivuxolimab in advanced cancers. Method: immunoSEQ multiplex PCR; TCRdb's copy keeps in-frame clones and lacks some. The sample holds under 80,000 clones, about 92% seen once. The sequencing here drew on CD4+ or CD8+ T cells sorted from blood, taken in a trial of the OX40 agonist ivuxolimab. The receptors come from an adult with an advanced solid tumor such as melanoma, head and neck, liver or kidney cancer.

This chain connects TRBV7-2 to TRBJ2-1; D remains unclear. Trimming removed 2 bases from V and 4 bases from J, with 12 bases in between. Germline-derived CDR1 and CDR2 are SGHTA and FQGNSA. The CDR3 runs to 15 residues. The CDR3 protein is CASSLWLNTYNEQFF. In DNA, the CDR3 is TGTGCCAGCAGCTTATGGTTAAACACTTACAATGAGCAGTTCTTC.

The gene calls are TRBV6-1 and TRBJ2-5, with D maybe TRBD1 (6 bases). Trimming stripped 7 bases from V and 5 bases from J, with 14 bases between. Germline lookup yields CDR1 MNHNS and CDR2 SASEGT. CDR3 length: 13 amino acids. The CDR3 sequence: CASTMDSRETQYF. CDR3 bases: TGTGCCAGCACCATGGACAGCCGGGAGACCCAGTACTTC.